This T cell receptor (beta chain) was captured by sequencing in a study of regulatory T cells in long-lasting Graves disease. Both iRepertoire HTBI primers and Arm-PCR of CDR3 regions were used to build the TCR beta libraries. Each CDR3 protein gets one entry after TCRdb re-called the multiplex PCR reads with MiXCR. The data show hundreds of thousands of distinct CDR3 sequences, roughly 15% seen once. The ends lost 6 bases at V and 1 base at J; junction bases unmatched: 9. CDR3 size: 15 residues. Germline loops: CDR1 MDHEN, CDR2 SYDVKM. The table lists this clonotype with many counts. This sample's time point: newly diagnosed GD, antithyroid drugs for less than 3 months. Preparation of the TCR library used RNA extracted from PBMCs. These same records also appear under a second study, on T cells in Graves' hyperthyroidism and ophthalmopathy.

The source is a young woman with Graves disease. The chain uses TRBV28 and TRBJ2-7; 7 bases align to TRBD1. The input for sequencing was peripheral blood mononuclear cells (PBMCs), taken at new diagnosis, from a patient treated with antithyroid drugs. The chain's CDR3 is CASSSDRRGSYEQYF. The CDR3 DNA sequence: TGTGCCAGCAGCTCGGACAGGCGAGGTTCCTACGAGCAGTACTTC.